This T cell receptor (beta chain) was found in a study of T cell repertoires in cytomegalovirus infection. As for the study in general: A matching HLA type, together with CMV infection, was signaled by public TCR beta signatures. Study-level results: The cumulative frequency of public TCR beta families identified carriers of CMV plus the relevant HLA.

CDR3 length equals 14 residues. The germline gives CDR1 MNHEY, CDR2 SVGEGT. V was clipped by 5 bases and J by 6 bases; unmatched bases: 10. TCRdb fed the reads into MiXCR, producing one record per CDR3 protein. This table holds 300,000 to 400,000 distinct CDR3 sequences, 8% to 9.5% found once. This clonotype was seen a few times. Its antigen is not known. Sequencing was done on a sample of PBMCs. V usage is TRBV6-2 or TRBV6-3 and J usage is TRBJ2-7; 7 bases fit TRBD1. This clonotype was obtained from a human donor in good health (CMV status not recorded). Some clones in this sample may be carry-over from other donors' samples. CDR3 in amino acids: CASSTLDRVGEQYF. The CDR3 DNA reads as TGTGCCAGCAGTACCCTCGACAGGGTGGGCGAGCAGTACTTC.